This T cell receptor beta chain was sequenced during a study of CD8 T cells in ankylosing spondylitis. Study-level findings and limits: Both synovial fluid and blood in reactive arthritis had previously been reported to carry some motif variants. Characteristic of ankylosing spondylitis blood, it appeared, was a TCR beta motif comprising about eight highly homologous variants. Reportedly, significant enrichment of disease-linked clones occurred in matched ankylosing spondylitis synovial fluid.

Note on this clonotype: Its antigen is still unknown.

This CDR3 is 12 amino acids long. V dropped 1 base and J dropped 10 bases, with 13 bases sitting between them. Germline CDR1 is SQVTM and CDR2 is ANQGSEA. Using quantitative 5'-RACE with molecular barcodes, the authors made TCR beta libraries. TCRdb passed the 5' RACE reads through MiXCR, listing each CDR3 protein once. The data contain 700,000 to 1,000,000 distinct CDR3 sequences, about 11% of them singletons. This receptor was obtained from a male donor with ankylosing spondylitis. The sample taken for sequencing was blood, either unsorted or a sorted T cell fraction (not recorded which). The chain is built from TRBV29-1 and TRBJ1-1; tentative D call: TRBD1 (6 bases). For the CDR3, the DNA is TGCAGCGTTGAAGTGGGCAGGGGCAGAGCTTTCTTT. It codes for CSVEVGRGRAFF.